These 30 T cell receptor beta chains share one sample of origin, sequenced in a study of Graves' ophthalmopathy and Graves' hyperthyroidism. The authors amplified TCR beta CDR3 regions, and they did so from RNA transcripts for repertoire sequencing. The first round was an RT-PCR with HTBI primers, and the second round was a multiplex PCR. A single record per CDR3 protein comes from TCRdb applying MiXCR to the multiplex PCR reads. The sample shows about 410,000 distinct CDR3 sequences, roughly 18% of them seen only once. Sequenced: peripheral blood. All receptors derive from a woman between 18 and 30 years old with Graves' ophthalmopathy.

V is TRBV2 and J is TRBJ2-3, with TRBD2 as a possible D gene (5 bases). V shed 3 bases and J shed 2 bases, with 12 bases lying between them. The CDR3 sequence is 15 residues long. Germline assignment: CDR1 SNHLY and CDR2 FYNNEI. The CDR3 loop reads CASSEAGVPTDTQYF. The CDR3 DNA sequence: TGTGCCAGCAGTGAGGCCGGGGTTCCCACAGATACGCAGTATTTT. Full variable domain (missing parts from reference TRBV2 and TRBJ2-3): EPEVTQTPSHQVTQMGQEVILRCVPISNHLYFYWYRQILGQKVEFLVSFYNNEISEKSEIFDDQFSVERPDGSNFTLKIRSTKLEDSAMYFCASSEAGVPTDTQYFGPGTRLTVL.

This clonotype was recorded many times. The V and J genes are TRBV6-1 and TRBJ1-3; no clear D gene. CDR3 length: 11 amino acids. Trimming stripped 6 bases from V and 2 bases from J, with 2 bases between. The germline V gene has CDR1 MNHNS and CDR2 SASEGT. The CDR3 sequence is CASRAGNTIYF. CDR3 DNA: TGTGCCAGCAGAGCTGGAAACACCATATATTTT.

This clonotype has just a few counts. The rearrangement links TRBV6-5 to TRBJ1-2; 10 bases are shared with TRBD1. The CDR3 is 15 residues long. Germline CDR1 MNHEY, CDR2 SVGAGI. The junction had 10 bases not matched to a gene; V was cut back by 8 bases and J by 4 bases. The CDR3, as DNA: TGTGCCAGCGGTCCCGGGACAGGGGCCCTCTATGGCTACACCTTC. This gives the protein CASGPGTGALYGYTF.

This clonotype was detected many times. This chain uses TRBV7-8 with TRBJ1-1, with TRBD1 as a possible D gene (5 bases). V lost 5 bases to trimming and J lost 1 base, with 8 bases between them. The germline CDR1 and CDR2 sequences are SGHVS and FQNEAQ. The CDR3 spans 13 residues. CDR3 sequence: CASSRQQNTEAFF. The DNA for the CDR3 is TGTGCCAGCAGCAGACAGCAGAACACTGAAGCTTTCTTT.

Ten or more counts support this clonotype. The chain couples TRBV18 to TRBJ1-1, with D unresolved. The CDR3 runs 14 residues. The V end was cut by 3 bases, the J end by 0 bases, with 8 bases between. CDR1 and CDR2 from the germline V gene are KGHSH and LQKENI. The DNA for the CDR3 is TGTGCCAGCTCACCGGTCAAGATGAACACTGAAGCTTTCTTT. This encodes CASSPVKMNTEAFF.

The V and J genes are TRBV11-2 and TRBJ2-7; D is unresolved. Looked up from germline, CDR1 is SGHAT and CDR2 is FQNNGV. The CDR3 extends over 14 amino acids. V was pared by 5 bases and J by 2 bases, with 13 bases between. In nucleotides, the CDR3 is TGTGCCAGCAGCCAGGCCGCAGAGACCTACGAGCAGTACTTC. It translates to CASSQAAETYEQYF.

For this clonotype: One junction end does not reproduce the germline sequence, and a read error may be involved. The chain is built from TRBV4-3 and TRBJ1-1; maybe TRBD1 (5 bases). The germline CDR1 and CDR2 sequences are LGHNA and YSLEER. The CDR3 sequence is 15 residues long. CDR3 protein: CASSQGLDRSRGAFF. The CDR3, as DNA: TGCGCCAGTAGCCAGGGACTGGACCGGTCCCGGGGGGCTTTCTTT.

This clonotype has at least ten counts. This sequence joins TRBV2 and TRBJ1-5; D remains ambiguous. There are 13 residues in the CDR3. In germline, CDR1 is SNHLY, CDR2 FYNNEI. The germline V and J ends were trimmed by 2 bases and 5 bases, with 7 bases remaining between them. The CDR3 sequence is CASSERWDQPQHF. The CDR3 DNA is TGTGCCAGCAGTGAACGTTGGGATCAGCCCCAGCATTTT.

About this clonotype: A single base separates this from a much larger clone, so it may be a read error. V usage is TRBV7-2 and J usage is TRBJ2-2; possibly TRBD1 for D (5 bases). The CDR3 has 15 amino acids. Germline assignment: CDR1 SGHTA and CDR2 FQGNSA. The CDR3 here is CVSSLTFYRPGELFF. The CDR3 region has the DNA TGTGTCAGCAGCCTCACCTTCTACAGGCCCGGGGAGCTGTTTTTT.

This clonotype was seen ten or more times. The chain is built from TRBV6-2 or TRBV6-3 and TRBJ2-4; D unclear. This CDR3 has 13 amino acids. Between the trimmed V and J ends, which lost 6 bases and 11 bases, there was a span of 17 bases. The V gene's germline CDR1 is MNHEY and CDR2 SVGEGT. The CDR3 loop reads CASRFGSNGLQYF. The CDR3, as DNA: TGTGCCAGCAGGTTTGGATCCAATGGTCTTCAGTACTTC.

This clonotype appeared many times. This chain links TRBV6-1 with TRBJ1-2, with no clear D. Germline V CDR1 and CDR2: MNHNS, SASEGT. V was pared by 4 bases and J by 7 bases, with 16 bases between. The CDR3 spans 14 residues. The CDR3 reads CASSGLAGMAGYTF. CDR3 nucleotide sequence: TGTGCCAGCAGTGGTTTAGCTGGTATGGCTGGCTACACCTTC.

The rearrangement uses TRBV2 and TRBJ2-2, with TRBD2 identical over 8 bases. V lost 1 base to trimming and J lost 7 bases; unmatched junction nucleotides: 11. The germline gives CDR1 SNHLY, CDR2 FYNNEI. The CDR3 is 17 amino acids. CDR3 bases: TGTGCCAGCAGTGAAGTAGCGGGACCCTACACCAGCGGGGAGCTGTTTTTT. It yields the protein CASSEVAGPYTSGELFF.

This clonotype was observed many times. CDR3 sequence reads: CASSARPGETQYF. The CDR3 nucleotides are TGTGCCAGCAGTGCCAGGCCGGGGGAGACCCAGTACTTC. The gene calls are TRBV25-1 and TRBJ2-5; perhaps TRBD2 as D (5 bases). In germline, CDR1 is MGHDK, CDR2 SYGVNS. The CDR3 sequence is 13 residues long. V gave up 4 bases and J gave up 5 bases, with 11 bases separating them.

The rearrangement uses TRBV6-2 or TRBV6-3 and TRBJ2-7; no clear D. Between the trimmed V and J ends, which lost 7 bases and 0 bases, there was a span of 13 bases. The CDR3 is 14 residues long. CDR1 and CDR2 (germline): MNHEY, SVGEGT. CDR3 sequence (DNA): TGTGCCAGCAAAAGGACGGCTAGCTCCTACGAGCAGTACTTC. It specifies CASKRTASSYEQYF.

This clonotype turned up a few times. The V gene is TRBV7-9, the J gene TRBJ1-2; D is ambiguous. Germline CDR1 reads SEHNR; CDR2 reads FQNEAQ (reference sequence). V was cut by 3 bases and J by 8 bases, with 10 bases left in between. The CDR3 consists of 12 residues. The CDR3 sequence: CASSLGYEGYTF. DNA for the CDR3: TGTGCCAGCAGCTTGGGATACGAGGGCTACACCTTC. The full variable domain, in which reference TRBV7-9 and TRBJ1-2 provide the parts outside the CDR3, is DTGVSQNPRHKITKRGQNVTFRCDPISEHNRLYWYRQTLGQGPEFLTYFQNEAQLEKSRLLSDRFSAERPKGSFSTLEIQRTEQGDSAMYLCASSLGYEGYTFGSGTRLTVV.

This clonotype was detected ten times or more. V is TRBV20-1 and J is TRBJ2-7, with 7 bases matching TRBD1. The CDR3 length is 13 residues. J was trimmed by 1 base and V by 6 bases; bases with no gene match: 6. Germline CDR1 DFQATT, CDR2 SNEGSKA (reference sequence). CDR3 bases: TGCAGTGCGGCTGACAGGGATTCCTACGAGCAGTACTTC. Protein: CSAADRDSYEQYF.

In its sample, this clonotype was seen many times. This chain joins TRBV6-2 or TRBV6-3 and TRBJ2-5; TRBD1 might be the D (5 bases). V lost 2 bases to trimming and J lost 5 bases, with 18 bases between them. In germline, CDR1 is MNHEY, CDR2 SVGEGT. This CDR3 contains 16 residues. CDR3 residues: CASSYPQGRVKETQYF. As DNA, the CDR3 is TGTGCCAGCAGTTACCCCCAGGGCCGTGTTAAGGAGACCCAGTACTTC.

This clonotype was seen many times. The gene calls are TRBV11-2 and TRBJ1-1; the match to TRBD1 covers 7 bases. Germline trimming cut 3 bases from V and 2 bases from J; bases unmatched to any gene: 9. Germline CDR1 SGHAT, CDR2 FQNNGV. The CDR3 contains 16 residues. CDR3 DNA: TGTGCCAGCAGCTTGGGGCAGGGGGTTGGCAACACTGAAGCTTTCTTT. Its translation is CASSLGQGVGNTEAFF. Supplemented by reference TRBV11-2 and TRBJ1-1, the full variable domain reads EAGVAQSPRYKIIEKRQSVAFWCNPISGHATLYWYQQILGQGPKLLIQFQNNGVVDDSQLPKDRFSAERLKGVDSTLKIQPAKLEDSAVYLCASSLGQGVGNTEAFFGQGTRLTVV.

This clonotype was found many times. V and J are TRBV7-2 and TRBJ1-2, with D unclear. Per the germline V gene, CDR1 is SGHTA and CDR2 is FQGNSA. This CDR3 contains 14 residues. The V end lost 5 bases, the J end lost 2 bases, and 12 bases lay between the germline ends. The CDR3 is CASSLDGFNYGYTF. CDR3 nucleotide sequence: TGTGCCAGCAGCCTCGACGGGTTCAACTATGGCTACACCTTC.

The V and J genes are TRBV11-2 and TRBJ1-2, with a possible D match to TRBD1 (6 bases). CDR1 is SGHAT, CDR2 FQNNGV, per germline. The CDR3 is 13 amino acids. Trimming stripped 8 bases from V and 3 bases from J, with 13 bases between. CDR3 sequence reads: CASGPGADYGYTF. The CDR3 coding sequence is TGTGCCAGCGGCCCGGGGGCGGACTATGGCTACACCTTC.

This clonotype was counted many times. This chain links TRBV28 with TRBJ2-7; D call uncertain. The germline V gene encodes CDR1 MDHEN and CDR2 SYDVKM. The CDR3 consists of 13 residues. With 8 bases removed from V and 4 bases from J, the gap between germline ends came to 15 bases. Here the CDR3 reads CASVNEPGYEQYF. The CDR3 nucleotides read TGTGCCAGCGTAAACGAACCCGGGTACGAGCAGTACTTC.

The CDR3 region has the DNA TGTGCCAGCAGTGTAACTGGGTACACCATATATTTT. Residues: CASSVTGYTIYF. The chain couples TRBV12-3 or TRBV12-4 to TRBJ1-3, with D unclear. The ends were cut back, 5 bases at V and 8 bases at J, with 10 bases in the middle. The CDR3 covers 12 residues.

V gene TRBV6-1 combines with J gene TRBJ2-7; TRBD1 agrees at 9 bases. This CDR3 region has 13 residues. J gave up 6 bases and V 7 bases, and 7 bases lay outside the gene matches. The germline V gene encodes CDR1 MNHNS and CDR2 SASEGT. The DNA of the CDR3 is TGTGCCAGCACCAACGACAGGGGGGGCGAGCAGTACTTC. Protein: CASTNDRGGEQYF.

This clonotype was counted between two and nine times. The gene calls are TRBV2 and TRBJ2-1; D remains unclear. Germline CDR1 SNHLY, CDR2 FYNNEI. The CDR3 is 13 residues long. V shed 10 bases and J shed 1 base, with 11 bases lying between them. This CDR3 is CATLGKSYNEQFF. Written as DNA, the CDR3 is TGTGCCACTCTCGGAAAGTCCTACAATGAGCAGTTCTTC. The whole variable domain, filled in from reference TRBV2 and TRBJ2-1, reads EPEVTQTPSHQVTQMGQEVILRCVPISNHLYFYWYRQILGQKVEFLVSFYNNEISEKSEIFDDQFSVERPDGSNFTLKIRSTKLEDSAMYFCATLGKSYNEQFFGPGTRLTVL.

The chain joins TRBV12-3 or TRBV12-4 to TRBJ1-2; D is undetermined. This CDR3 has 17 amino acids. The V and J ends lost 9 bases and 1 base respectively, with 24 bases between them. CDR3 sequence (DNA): TGTGCCAGTTGCCCTCTTGATCGCGACCCAGATAACTATGGCTACACCTTC. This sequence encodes CASCPLDRDPDNYGYTF.

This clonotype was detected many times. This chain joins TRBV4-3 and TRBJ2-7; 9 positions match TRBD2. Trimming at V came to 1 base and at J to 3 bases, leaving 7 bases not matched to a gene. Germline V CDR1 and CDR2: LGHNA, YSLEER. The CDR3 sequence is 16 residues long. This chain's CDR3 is CASSQVSGGGHYEQYF. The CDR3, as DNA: TGCGCCAGCAGCCAAGTTAGCGGGGGCGGCCACTACGAGCAGTACTTC.

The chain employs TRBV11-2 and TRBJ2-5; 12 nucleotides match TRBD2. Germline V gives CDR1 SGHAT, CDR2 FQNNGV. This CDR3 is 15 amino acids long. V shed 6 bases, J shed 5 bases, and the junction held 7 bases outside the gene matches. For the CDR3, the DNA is TGTGCCAGCAGTTTGACTAGCGGGAGTTGGGAGACCCAGTACTTC. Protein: CASSLTSGSWETQYF.

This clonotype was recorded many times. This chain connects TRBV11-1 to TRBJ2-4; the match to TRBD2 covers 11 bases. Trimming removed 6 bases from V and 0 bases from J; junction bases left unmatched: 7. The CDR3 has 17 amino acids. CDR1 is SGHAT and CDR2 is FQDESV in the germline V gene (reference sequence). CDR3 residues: CASSPGTSGRAKNIQYF. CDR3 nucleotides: TGTGCCAGCAGTCCGGGAACTAGCGGGAGAGCCAAAAACATTCAGTACTTC. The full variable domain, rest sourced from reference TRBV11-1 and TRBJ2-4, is EAEVAQSPRYKITEKSQAVAFWCDPISGHATLYWYRQILGQGPELLVQFQDESVVDDSQLPKDRFSAERLKGVDSTLKIQPAELGDSAMYLCASSPGTSGRAKNIQYFGAGTRLSVL.

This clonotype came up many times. The CDR3 reads CASSVLAGQETQYF. The DNA of the CDR3 is TGTGCCAGCAGCGTACTAGCGGGGCAAGAGACCCAGTACTTC. The chain combines TRBV7-2 with TRBJ2-5, with 10 nucleotides matching TRBD2. With 5 bases clipped from V and 2 bases from J, the junction kept 2 bases outside the gene matches. The germline V gene encodes CDR1 SGHTA and CDR2 FQGNSA. The CDR3 has 14 residues.

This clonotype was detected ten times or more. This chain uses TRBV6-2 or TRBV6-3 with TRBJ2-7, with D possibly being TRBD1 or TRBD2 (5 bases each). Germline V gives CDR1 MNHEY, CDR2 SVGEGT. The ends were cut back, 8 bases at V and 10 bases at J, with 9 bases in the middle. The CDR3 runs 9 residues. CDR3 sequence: CASWGPQYF. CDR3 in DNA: TGTGCCAGCTGGGGACCACAGTACTTC.